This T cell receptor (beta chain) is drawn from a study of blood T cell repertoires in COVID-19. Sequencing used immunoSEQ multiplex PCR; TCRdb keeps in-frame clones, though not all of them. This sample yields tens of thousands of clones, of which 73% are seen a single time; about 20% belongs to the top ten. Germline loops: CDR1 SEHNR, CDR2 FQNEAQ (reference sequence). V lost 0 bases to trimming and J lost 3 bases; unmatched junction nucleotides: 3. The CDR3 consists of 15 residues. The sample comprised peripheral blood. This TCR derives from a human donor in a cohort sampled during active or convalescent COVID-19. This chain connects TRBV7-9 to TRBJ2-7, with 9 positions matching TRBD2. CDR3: CASSLAAGGLYEQYV. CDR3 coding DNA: TGTGCCAGCAGCTTAGCAGCGGGGGGACTCTACGAGCAGTACGTC.